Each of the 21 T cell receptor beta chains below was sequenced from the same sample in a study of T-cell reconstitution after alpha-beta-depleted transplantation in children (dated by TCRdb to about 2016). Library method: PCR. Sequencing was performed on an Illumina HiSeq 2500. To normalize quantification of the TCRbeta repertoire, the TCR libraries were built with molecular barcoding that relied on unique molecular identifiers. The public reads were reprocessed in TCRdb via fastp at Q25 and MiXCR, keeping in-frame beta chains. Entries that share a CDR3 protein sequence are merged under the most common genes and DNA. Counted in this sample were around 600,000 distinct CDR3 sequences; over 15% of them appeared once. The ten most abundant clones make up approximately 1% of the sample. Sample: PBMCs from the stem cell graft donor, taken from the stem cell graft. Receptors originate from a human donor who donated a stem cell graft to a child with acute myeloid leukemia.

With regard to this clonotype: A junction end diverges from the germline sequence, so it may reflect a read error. DNA of the CDR3: TGTGCCAGCAGCGTACAGGGGCGCAATGCGCAGTTCTTC. Translation: CASSVQGRNAQFF. The rearrangement links TRBV7-3 to TRBJ2-1; 7 positions match TRBD1. This CDR3 contains 13 residues. Germline CDR1 is SGHTA and CDR2 is FQGTGA.

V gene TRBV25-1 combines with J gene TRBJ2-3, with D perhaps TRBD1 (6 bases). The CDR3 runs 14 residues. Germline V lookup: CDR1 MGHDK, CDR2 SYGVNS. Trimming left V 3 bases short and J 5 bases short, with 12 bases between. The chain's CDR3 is CASSEWGLEDTQYF. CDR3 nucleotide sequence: TGTGCCAGCAGTGAGTGGGGGCTGGAAGATACGCAGTATTTT.

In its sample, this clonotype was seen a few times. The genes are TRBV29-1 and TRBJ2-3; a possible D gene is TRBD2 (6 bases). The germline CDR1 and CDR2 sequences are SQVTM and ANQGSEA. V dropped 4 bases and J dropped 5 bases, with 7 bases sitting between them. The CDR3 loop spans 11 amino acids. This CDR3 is CSVVGGDTQYF. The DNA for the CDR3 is TGCAGCGTTGTGGGAGGAGATACGCAGTATTTT.

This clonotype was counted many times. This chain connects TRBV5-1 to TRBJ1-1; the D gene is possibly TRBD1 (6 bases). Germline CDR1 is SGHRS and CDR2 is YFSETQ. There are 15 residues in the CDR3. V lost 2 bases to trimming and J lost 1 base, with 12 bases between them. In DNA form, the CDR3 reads TGCGCCAGCAGCTTAGCGGGGGCGGCGAACACTGAAGCTTTCTTT. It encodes CASSLAGAANTEAFF.

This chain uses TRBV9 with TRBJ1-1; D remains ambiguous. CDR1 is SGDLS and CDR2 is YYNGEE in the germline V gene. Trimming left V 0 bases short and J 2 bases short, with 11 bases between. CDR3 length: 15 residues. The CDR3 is CASSVVGGGNTEAFF. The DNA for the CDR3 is TGTGCCAGCAGCGTAGTGGGCGGCGGCAACACTGAAGCTTTCTTT.

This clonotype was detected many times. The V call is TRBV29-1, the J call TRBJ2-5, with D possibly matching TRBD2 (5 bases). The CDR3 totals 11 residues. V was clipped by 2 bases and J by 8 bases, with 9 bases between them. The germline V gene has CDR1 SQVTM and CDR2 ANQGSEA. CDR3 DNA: TGCAGCGTTGAAAGGACTGGAACCCAGTACTTC. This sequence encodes CSVERTGTQYF.

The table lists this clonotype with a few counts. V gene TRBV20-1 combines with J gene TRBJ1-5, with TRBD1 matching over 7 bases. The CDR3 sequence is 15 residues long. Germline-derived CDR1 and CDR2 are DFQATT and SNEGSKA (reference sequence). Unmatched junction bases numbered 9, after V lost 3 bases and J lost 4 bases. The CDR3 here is CSASTPDRPNQPQHF. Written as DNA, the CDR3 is TGCAGTGCTAGTACCCCGGACAGGCCGAATCAGCCCCAGCATTTT.

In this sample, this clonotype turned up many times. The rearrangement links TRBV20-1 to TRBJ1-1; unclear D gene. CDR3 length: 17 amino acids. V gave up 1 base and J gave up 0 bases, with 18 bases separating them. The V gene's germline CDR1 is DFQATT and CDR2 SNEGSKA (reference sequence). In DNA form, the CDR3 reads TGCAGTGCTAGAGCTAAGACAAAGCGACCAATGAACACTGAAGCTTTCTTT. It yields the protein CSARAKTKRPMNTEAFF.

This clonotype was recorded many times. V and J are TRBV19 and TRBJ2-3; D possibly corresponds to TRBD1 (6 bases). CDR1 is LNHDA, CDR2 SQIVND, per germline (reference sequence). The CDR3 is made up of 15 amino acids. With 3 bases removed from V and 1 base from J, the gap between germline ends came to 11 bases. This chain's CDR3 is CASSIQGWGTDTQYF. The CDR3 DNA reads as TGTGCCAGTAGTATCCAGGGGTGGGGCACAGATACGCAGTATTTT.

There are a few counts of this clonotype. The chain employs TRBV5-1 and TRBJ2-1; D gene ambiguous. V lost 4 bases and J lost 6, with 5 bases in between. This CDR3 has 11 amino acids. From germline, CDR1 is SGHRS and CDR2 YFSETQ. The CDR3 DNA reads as TGCGCCAGCAGCATAGCCAATGAGCAGTTCTTC. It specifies CASSIANEQFF.

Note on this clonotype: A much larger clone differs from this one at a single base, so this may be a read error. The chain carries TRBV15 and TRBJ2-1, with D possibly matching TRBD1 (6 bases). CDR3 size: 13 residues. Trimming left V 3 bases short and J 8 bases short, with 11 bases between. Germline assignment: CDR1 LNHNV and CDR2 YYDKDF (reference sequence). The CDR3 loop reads CATSRTRGDEQFF. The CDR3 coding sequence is TGTGCCACCAGCAGGACCAGGGGAGATGAGCAGTTCTTC.

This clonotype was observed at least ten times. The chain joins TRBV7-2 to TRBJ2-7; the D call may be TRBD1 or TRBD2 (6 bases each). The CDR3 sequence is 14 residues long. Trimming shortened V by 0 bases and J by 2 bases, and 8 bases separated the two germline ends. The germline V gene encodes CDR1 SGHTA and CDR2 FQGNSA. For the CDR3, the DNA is TGTGCCAGCAGCTTAGCGGGGGGCCCCTACGAGCAGTACTTC. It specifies CASSLAGGPYEQYF.

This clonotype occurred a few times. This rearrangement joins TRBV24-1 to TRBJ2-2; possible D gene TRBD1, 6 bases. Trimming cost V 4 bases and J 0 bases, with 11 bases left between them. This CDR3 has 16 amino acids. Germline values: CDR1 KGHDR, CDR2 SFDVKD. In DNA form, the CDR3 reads TGTGCCACCAGTGAACCCACAGGGCCGAACACCGGGGAGCTGTTTTTT. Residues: CATSEPTGPNTGELFF.

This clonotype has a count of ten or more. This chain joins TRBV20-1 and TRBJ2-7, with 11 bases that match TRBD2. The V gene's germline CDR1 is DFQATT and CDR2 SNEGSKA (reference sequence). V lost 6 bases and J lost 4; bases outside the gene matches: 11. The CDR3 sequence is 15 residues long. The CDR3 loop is CSALSRLAGSYEQYF. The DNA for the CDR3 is TGCAGTGCACTTTCCCGACTAGCGGGGTCTTACGAGCAGTACTTC.

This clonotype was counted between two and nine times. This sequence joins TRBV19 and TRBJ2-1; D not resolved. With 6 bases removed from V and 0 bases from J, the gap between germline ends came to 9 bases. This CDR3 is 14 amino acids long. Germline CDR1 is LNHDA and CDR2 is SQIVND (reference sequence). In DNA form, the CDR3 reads TGTGCCAGTAGCAGTAAGAGCTCCTACAATGAGCAGTTCTTC. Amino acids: CASSSKSSYNEQFF.

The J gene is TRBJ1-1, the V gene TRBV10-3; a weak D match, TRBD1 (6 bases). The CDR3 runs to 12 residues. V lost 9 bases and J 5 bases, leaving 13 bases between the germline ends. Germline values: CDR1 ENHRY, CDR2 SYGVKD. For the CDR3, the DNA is TGTGCCATGGGGGCCAAGGTTACTGAAGCTTTCTTT. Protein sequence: CAMGAKVTEAFF.

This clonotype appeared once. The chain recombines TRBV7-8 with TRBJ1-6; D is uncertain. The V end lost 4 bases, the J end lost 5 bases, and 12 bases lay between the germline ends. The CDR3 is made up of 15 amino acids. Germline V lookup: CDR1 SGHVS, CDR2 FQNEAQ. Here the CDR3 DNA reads TGTGCCAGCAGCTCCCGCAAGCGAGATAATTCACCCCTCCACTTT. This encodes CASSSRKRDNSPLHF.

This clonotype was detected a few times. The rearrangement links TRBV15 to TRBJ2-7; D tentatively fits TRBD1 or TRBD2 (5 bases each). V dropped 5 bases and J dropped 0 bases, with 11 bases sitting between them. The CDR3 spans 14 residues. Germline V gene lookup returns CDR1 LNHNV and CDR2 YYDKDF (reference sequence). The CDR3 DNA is TGTGCCACCAGCGACTGGGGGTTCTCCTACGAGCAGTACTTC. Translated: CATSDWGFSYEQYF.

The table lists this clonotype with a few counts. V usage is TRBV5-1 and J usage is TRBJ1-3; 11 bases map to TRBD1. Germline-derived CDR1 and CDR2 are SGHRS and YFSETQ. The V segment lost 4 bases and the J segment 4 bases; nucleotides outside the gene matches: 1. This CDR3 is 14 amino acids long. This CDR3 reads CASSRTGGGNTIYF. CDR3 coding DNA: TGCGCCAGCAGCCGGACAGGGGGCGGAAACACCATATATTTT.

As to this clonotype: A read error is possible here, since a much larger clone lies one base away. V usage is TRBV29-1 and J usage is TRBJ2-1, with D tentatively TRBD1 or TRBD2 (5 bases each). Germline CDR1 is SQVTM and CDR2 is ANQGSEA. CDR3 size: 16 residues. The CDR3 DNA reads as TGCAACGTTGAAAGGGACCTCTTATTATCCTACAATGAGCAGTTCTTC. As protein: CNVERDLLLSYNEQFF.

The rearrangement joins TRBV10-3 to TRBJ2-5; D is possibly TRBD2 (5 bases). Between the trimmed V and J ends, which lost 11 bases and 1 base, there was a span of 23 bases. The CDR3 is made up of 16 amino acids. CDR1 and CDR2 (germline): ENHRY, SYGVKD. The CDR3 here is CASGLGSGVFQETQYF. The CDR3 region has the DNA TGTGCCTCGGGTTTGGGGAGTGGGGTCTTCCAAGAGACCCAGTACTTC.